These T cell receptor beta chains were read from a single sample in a study of early T cells in non-severe SARS-CoV-2 infection. TCRdb used MiXCR to reprocess the 5' RACE reads, holding one entry per CDR3 protein. The sample shows 50,000 to 60,000 distinct CDR3 sequences, about a tenth of them seen only once. Material: whole blood. These receptors originate from an adult who was a healthcare worker with PCR-confirmed SARS-CoV-2 infection or an uninfected control (not recorded which). CDR3s include the opening cysteine and the closing phenylalanine or tryptophan. The D gene is left open where the match is weak. Expanded clones are given a class, and other clones once, few, many or no size at all.

d_call | j_call | v_call | clone_size | cdr3_aa | cdr3_nt
NA | TRBJ2-6 | TRBV3-1 | NA | CASSPLSISYSGANVLTF | TGTGCCAGCAGCCCTCTAAGCATCTCCTACTCTGGGGCCAACGTCCTGACTTTC
NA | TRBJ2-1 | TRBV10-3 | few | CAISDRSGPHNEQFF | TGTGCCATCAGTGATCGATCGGGACCCCACAATGAGCAGTTCTTC
NA | TRBJ2-3 | TRBV30 | many | CAWTPGGGTDTQYF | TGTGCCTGGACCCCCGGTGGGGGAACAGATACGCAGTATTTT
NA | TRBJ2-3 | TRBV2 | NA | CASSEALGRTDSQYF | TGTGCCAGCAGTGAAGCCCTCGGCCGCACAGATTCGCAGTATTTT
TRBD1 | TRBJ2-1 | TRBV2 | NA | CASRRDRGLNEQFF | TGTGCCAGCCGCCGGGACAGGGGTTTAAATGAGCAGTTCTTC
TRBD1 | TRBJ1-2 | TRBV4-1 | NA | CASSQTPGTGYGYTF | TGCGCCAGCAGCCAAACTCCGGGGACAGGCTATGGCTACACCTTC
NA | TRBJ1-3 | TRBV2 | few | CASSENVPPNTIYF | TGTGCCAGCAGTGAAAACGTGCCGCCAAACACCATATATTTT
TRBD1 | TRBJ1-2 | TRBV28 | few | CASSKDRAGGYTF | TGTGCCAGCAGCAAGGACAGGGCGGGAGGCTACACCTTC
NA | TRBJ2-5 | TRBV27 | NA | CASRKLQAGIETQYF | TGTGCCAGCCGAAAATTGCAGGCAGGGATAGAGACCCAGTACTTC
NA | TRBJ1-1 | TRBV30 | few | CAWARQWGSTEAFF | TGTGCCTGGGCGAGGCAATGGGGTAGCACTGAAGCTTTCTTT
NA | TRBJ1-2 | TRBV5-6 | few | CASSLDPYNGYTF | TGTGCCAGCAGCTTGGACCCGTATAACGGCTACACCTTC
NA | TRBJ2-7 | TRBV5-1 | NA | CASSQTDSLGEQYF | TGCGCCAGCAGCCAGACGGACTCCTTGGGGGAGCAGTACTTC
NA | TRBJ2-3 | TRBV7-2 | many | CASSLSFWGSTDTQYF | TGTGCCAGCAGCCTAAGTTTTTGGGGGAGCACAGATACGCAGTATTTT
TRBD1 | TRBJ2-5 | TRBV5-1 | NA | CASSFGQGGETQYF | TGCGCCAGCAGCTTCGGACAGGGAGGAGAGACCCAGTACTTC
TRBD2 | TRBJ2-4 | TRBV19 | many | CASRTTSGGKNIQYF | TGTGCCAGTAGAACTACTAGCGGGGGGAAAAACATTCAGTACTTC
NA | TRBJ2-1 | TRBV11-3 | many | CASSLTPNNEQFF | TGTGCCAGCAGCTTAACACCCAACAATGAGCAGTTCTTC
NA | TRBJ1-3 | TRBV7-9 | many | CASSPTTGRSGNTIYF | TGTGCCAGCAGCCCTACCACGGGGCGCTCTGGAAACACCATATATTTT
NA | TRBJ1-2 | TRBV10-3 | NA | CAISDSRTNYGYTF | TGTGCCATCAGTGACAGCCGGACTAACTATGGCTACACCTTC
NA | TRBJ1-1 | TRBV9 | few | CASSLGGGMTEAFF | TGTGCCAGCAGCTTAGGTGGGGGGATGACTGAAGCTTTCTTT
TRBD2 | TRBJ2-1 | TRBV5-1 | NA | CASSPSFSSGGVDEQFF | TGCGCCAGCAGCCCTTCCTTTTCCAGCGGGGGGGTCGATGAGCAGTTCTTC
NA | TRBJ1-1 | TRBV7-9 | few | CASSPWEGRNTEAFF | TGTGCCAGCAGCCCCTGGGAGGGGAGGAACACTGAAGCTTTCTTT
TRBD2 | TRBJ2-3 | TRBV5-4 | many | CASSLPGLAGAGDTQYF | TGTGCCAGCAGCTTGCCGGGACTAGCGGGCGCAGGGGATACGCAGTATTTT
NA | TRBJ1-1 | TRBV10-3 | NA | CATGPPGTEAFF | TGTGCCACAGGCCCCCCGGGGACTGAAGCTTTCTTT
NA | TRBJ2-5 | TRBV29-1 | few | CSVERTRGETQYF | TGCAGCGTGGAACGGACTCGGGGAGAGACCCAGTACTTC
TRBD1 | TRBJ1-1 | TRBV5-1 | many | CASMMRTGTEAFF | TGCGCCAGCATGATGAGGACAGGGACTGAAGCTTTCTTT
NA | TRBJ2-7 | TRBV10-3 | few | CAISGGIAYEQYF | TGTGCCATCAGTGGAGGGATTGCCTACGAGCAGTACTTC
TRBD2 | TRBJ2-5 | TRBV5-1 | few | CASSWPPGGRETQYF | TGCGCCAGCAGCTGGCCACCGGGGGGGCGAGAGACCCAGTACTTC
NA | TRBJ1-1 | TRBV5-1 | NA | CASSLGDGNTEAFF | TGCGCCAGCAGCTTAGGAGACGGAAACACTGAAGCTTTCTTT
NA | TRBJ1-6 | TRBV6-1 | NA | CASSRGPDNSPLHF | TGTGCCAGCAGTCGGGGTCCCGATAATTCACCCCTCCACTTT
TRBD1 | TRBJ1-2 | TRBV4-1 | few | CASSRVGDRVHGYTF | TGCGCCAGCAGCCGAGTAGGGGACAGGGTCCATGGCTACACCTTC
TRBD1 | TRBJ1-1 | TRBV12-3/TRBV12-4 | NA | CASRFRGHGTEAFF | TGTGCCAGCAGGTTTAGGGGGCATGGGACTGAAGCTTTCTTT
NA | TRBJ2-3 | TRBV30 | NA | CAWSGRGFDVDTQYF | TGTGCCTGGAGTGGAAGGGGGTTCGACGTAGATACGCAGTATTTT
NA | TRBJ1-1 | TRBV3-1 | NA | CASSSSRVGNTEAFF | TGTGCCAGCAGCTCCTCCAGAGTCGGGAACACTGAAGCTTTCTTT
NA | TRBJ1-1 | TRBV12-5 | many | CASGPTENTEAFF | TGTGCTAGTGGTCCTACAGAAAACACTGAAGCTTTCTTT
TRBD1 | TRBJ1-1 | TRBV20-1 | few | CSAEPGQGRTEAFF | TGCAGTGCCGAACCGGGACAGGGTAGAACTGAAGCTTTCTTT
TRBD1 | TRBJ1-4 | TRBV2 | NA | CASSDDRGREKLFF | TGTGCCAGCAGTGACGACAGGGGGCGTGAAAAACTGTTTTTT
NA | TRBJ1-2 | TRBV10-3 | many | CAISGGQDYGYTF | TGTGCCATCAGCGGGGGACAAGACTATGGCTACACCTTC
NA | TRBJ1-5 | TRBV12-3/TRBV12-4 | few | CASTRGGGEPQHF | TGTGCCAGCACCCGTGGGGGTGGGGAGCCCCAGCATTTT
NA | TRBJ2-1 | TRBV7-3 | many | CASSLDSYNEQFF | TGTGCCAGCAGCTTAGACTCCTACAATGAGCAGTTCTTC
NA | TRBJ2-3 | TRBV20-1 | NA | CSAKRPSRGPLRDTQYF | TGCAGTGCTAAAAGGCCCTCCAGAGGACCGCTCAGAGATACGCAGTATTTT
NA | TRBJ2-2 | TRBV11-3 | few | CASSKGRTGELFF | TGTGCCAGCAGCAAAGGACGGACCGGGGAGCTGTTTTTT
NA | TRBJ1-2 | TRBV15 | many | CATSQHRRGGLIFYGYTF | TGTGCCACCAGCCAACACCGTCGAGGGGGGCTTATATTCTATGGCTACACCTTC
NA | TRBJ2-2 | TRBV18 | many | CASSPRQGPGVGELFF | TGTGCCAGCTCACCACGGCAGGGCCCGGGGGTCGGGGAGCTGTTTTTT
NA | TRBJ1-1 | TRBV7-3 | NA | CASSLTGQPNTEAFF | TGTGCCAGCAGCTTAACCGGACAGCCGAACACTGAAGCTTTCTTT
NA | TRBJ2-3 | TRBV30 | few | CAWEVGAADTQYF | TGTGCCTGGGAAGTGGGGGCGGCAGATACGCAGTATTTT
NA | TRBJ1-1 | TRBV13 | many | CASSLDASTEAFF | TGTGCCAGCAGCTTAGACGCTAGCACTGAAGCTTTCTTT
NA | TRBJ1-4 | TRBV19 | many | CASIGPDEKLFF | TGTGCCAGTATCGGGCCGGACGAAAAACTGTTTTTT
NA | TRBJ1-6 | TRBV7-3 | many | CASSFRRDSPLHF | TGTGCCAGCAGCTTCCGACGGGATTCACCCCTCCACTTT
NA | TRBJ1-1 | TRBV2 | many | CASSETRPLNTEAFF | TGTGCCAGCAGTGAAACTCGGCCCCTGAACACTGAAGCTTTCTTT